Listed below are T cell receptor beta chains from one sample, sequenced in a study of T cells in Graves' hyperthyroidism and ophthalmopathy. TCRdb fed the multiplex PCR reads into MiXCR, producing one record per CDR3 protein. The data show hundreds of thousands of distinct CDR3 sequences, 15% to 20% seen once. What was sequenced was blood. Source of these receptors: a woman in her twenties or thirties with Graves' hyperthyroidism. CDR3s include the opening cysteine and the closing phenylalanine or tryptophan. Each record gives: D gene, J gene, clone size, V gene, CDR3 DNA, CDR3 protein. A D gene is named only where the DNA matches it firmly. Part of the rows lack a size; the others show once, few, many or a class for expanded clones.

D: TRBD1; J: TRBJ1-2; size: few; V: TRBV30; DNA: TGTGCCTGCAACCTGGGGGGGGACAGCGAAAACTATGGCTACACCTTC; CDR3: CACNLGGDSENYGYTF
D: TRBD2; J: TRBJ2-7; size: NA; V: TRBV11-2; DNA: TGTGCCAGCAGCCCTGGGACTAGCGGGAGAGCTACCTACGAGCAGTACTTC; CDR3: CASSPGTSGRATYEQYF
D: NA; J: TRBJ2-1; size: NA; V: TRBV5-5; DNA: TGTGCCAGCAGCTTGGGGCTAGCGAGCCACAATGAGCAGTTCTTC; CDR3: CASSLGLASHNEQFF
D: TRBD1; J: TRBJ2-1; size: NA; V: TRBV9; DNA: TGTGCCAGCAGCGTTGGGACAGGGACGAGTGAGCAGTTCTTC; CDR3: CASSVGTGTSEQFF
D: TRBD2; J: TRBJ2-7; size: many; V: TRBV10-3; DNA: TGTGCCATCGCGGGACTAGCGGGAGATGAGCAGTACTTC; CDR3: CAIAGLAGDEQYF
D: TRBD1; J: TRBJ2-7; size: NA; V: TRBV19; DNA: TGTGCCAGTAGTGGAGGACAGGTTACCTACGAGCAGTACTTC; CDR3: CASSGGQVTYEQYF
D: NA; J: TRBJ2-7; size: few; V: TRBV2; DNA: TGTGCCAGCAGTGAACGGCCAGGAGTCTCCTACGAGCAGTACTTC; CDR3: CASSERPGVSYEQYF
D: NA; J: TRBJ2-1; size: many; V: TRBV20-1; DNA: TGCAGTGCTGCGGGACTCGACTCGGTGATGCAGTTCTTC; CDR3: CSAAGLDSVMQFF
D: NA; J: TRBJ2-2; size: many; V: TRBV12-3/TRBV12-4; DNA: TGTGCCAGCAGTTTATGGGGCAGGGTGGTTGCCGGGGAGCTGTTTTTT; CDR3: CASSLWGRVVAGELFF
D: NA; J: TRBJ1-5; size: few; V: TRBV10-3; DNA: TGTGCCATCAGTGAAGGGGCAGGGCAGCCCCAGCATTTT; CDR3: CAISEGAGQPQHF
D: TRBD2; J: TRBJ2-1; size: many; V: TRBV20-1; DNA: TGCAGTGCTAGCCAACAACTAGCGGAGTTCTACAATGAGCAGTTCTTC; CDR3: CSASQQLAEFYNEQFF
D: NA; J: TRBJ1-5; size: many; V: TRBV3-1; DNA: TGTGCCAGCAGCCAAGATTTAATTAGCAATCAGCCCCAGCATTTT; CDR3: CASSQDLISNQPQHF
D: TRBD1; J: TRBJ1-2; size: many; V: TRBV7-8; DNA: TGTGCCAGCAGCTTAGTGGCAACCACGCCGGGACAGGGGGCCAGGAACTATGGCTACACCTTC; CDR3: CASSLVATTPGQGARNYGYTF
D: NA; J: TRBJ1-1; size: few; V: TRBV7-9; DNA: TGTGCCAGCAGCCCGGCCGGGGTCTCGATGACTGAAGCTTTCTTT; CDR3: CASSPAGVSMTEAFF